This passage covers 27 T cell receptor beta chains from one sample sequenced in a study of neurological immune-mediated disorders. TCRdb re-derived calls from the 5' RACE reads in MiXCR, one entry per CDR3 protein. Of approximately 37,000 distinct CDR3 sequences listed, 13% to 15% were seen once; the top ten hold 27%. What was sequenced was PBMCs. The receptor source for this set is a woman between 50 and 59 years old with HTLV-1-associated myelopathy (HAM/TSP).

This clonotype was counted many times. The CDR3 is CASSPGGDEQFF. The CDR3 DNA sequence: TGTGCCAGCAGCCCCGGAGGGGATGAGCAGTTCTTC. This chain joins TRBV6-5 and TRBJ2-1, with D tentatively TRBD2 (6 bases). Trimming removed 6 bases from V and 8 bases from J, with 11 bases in between. From germline, CDR1 is MNHEY and CDR2 SVGAGI. There are 12 residues in the CDR3.

This clonotype was seen ten or more times. This chain uses TRBV4-1 with TRBJ2-1; TRBD2 matches at 15 bases. The trim removed 4 bases at V and 3 bases at J, leaving 7 bases unmatched. The CDR3 extends over 18 amino acids. Germline V gene lookup returns CDR1 MGHRA and CDR2 YSYEKL. This chain's CDR3 is CASSLRGTSGGNYNEQFF. The CDR3 DNA reads TGCGCCAGCAGCCTCCGGGGGACTAGCGGGGGGAACTACAATGAGCAGTTCTTC.

This clonotype was counted at least ten times. DNA for the CDR3: TGTGCCAGCAGCTTGGAGGGGAGGGTCGGAGGCTACACCTTC. Residues: CASSLEGRVGGYTF. J is TRBJ1-2 and V is TRBV5-8; D is perhaps TRBD1 (5 bases). Germline lookup yields CDR1 SGHTS and CDR2 YDEGEE. CDR3 length: 14 amino acids. The V end was cut by 0 bases, the J end by 8 bases, with 14 bases between.

The rearrangement uses TRBV5-4 and TRBJ1-2; D is possibly TRBD1 (5 bases). V lost 0 bases and J lost 4, with 7 bases in between. The CDR3 totals 13 residues. The V gene's germline CDR1 is SGHNT and CDR2 YYREEE (reference sequence). The CDR3 coding sequence is TGTGCCAGCAGCTTGGAGGACATCTATGGCTACACCTTC. Translating gives CASSLEDIYGYTF.

This clonotype has at least ten counts. The rearrangement joins TRBV6-6 to TRBJ1-1; D perhaps matches TRBD1 (5 bases). The CDR3 totals 13 residues. Germline values: CDR1 MNHNY, CDR2 SVGAGI (reference sequence). V lost 2 bases and J 4 bases, leaving 8 bases between the germline ends. The CDR3 is CASSYAGPTEAFF. In DNA, the CDR3 is TGTGCCAGCAGTTACGCAGGGCCCACTGAAGCTTTCTTT.

This clonotype was found many times. V and J are TRBV5-1 and TRBJ1-2; D unclear. With 3 bases removed from V and 3 bases from J, the gap between germline ends came to 9 bases. Germline CDR1 is SGHRS and CDR2 is YFSETQ. The CDR3 has 13 amino acids. CDR3 in DNA: TGCGCCAGCAGCTCTGACGGCGACTATGGCTACACCTTC. This codes for CASSSDGDYGYTF.

This clonotype was seen many times. The chain joins TRBV29-1 to TRBJ2-3; 8 bases align to TRBD1. CDR1 is SQVTM and CDR2 is ANQGSEA in the germline V gene. The V and J ends lost 6 bases and 0 bases, in that order; junction bases with no gene match: 5. CDR3 length: 14 residues. The CDR3 is CSVGQGSSTDTQYF. CDR3 in DNA: TGCAGCGTAGGACAGGGTAGCAGCACAGATACGCAGTATTTT.

This clonotype was seen many times. The chain links TRBV18 to TRBJ1-5; weak D call: TRBD1 (5 bases). This CDR3 has 14 amino acids. From germline, CDR1 is KGHSH and CDR2 LQKENI. V gave up 3 bases and J gave up 2 bases, with 8 bases separating them. CDR3 region: CASSPGGGNQPQHF. As DNA, the CDR3 is TGTGCCAGCTCACCGGGGGGGGGCAATCAGCCCCAGCATTTT.

This clonotype was observed at least ten times. The rearrangement joins TRBV5-5 to TRBJ2-3; D might be TRBD2 (5 bases). The CDR3 spans 14 residues. Germline loops: CDR1 SGHKS, CDR2 YYEKEE (reference sequence). V gave up 1 base and J gave up 1 base, with 7 bases separating them. CDR3 in amino acids: CASSLNGGTDTQYF. For the CDR3, the DNA is TGTGCCAGCAGCTTGAACGGGGGCACAGATACGCAGTATTTT.

This clonotype was recorded many times. The rearrangement joins TRBV20-1 to TRBJ2-1; 9 nucleotides align to TRBD2. The CDR3 has 15 residues. The germline gives CDR1 DFQATT, CDR2 SNEGSKA (reference sequence). The junction had 8 bases not matched to a gene; V was cut back by 1 base and J by 7 bases. The CDR3 region has the DNA TGCAGTGCTAGAGCGGGGCGGGGGGGTCGTAATGAGCAGTTCTTC. Translating it yields CSARAGRGGRNEQFF.

The sample holds many counts of this clonotype. The chain couples TRBV30 to TRBJ2-7; D may correspond to TRBD1 or TRBD2 (5 bases each). Trimming pared 1 base from V and 3 bases from J, leaving 13 bases between. Looked up from germline, CDR1 is GTSNPN and CDR2 is SVGIG (reference sequence). The CDR3 has 14 amino acids. Here the CDR3 reads CAWSAVGPIYEQYV. DNA of the CDR3: TGTGCCTGGAGTGCGGTGGGACCTATCTACGAGCAGTACGTC.

This clonotype showed up many times. The DNA of the CDR3 is TGCAGTGCTAGACAGGGGGTTGAGCAGTTCTTC. Residues: CSARQGVEQFF. This rearrangement joins TRBV20-1 to TRBJ2-1, with TRBD1 identical over 7 bases. Germline V gene lookup returns CDR1 DFQATT and CDR2 SNEGSKA (reference sequence). This CDR3 contains 11 residues. J lost 9 bases, V lost 2 bases, and 1 base had no gene match.

There are many counts of this clonotype. This sequence joins TRBV7-2 and TRBJ1-5; 7 nucleotides agree with TRBD1. CDR3 size: 16 residues. V lost 2 bases to trimming and J lost 0 bases; unmatched junction nucleotides: 4. Germline loops: CDR1 SGHTA, CDR2 FQGNSA. As DNA, the CDR3 is TGTGCCAGCAGCTTAAAGGGGGCCGATAGCAATCAGCCCCAGCATTTT. Amino acids: CASSLKGADSNQPQHF.

There are a few counts of this clonotype. J is TRBJ2-5 and V is TRBV7-2, with no clear D. This CDR3 is 13 amino acids long. V lost 7 bases and J lost 1, with 10 bases in between. Germline CDR1 and CDR2: SGHTA and FQGNSA. In nucleotides, the CDR3 is TGTGCCAGCAACTCGGTCTTCCAAGAGACCCAGTACTTC. Translating it yields CASNSVFQETQYF.

This clonotype was found many times. This chain connects TRBV29-1 to TRBJ2-7; 8 nucleotides match TRBD1. Germline CDR1 and CDR2: SQVTM and ANQGSEA. The CDR3 runs to 13 residues. Trimming took 7 bases from V and 6 from J; bases not matched to a gene: 11. CDR3 bases: TGCAGCGCCGCGGGACAGGCCCTCGGCGAGCAGTACTTC. It is translated as CSAAGQALGEQYF.

This clonotype occurred many times. The chain has TRBV3-1 and TRBJ2-7; either TRBD1 or TRBD2 may supply D (6 bases each). CDR1 LGHDT and CDR2 YNNKEL come from the germline V gene (reference sequence). The V gene lost 5 bases and the J gene lost 3 bases, with 11 bases spanning the gap. The CDR3 runs 13 residues. The CDR3 nucleotides are TGTGCCAGCAGCTTCAGGGGAGGCTACGAGCAGTACGTC. Amino acid sequence: CASSFRGGYEQYV.

Ten or more counts support this clonotype. V usage is TRBV20-1 and J usage is TRBJ2-3; 8 bases match TRBD2. The V and J ends lost 0 bases and 5 bases, in that order; junction bases with no gene match: 7. This CDR3 has 15 residues. CDR1 and CDR2 (germline): DFQATT, SNEGSKA (reference sequence). CDR3 in DNA: TGCAGTGCTAGAGATGGGGGACTAGATATAGATACGCAGTATTTT. It translates to CSARDGGLDIDTQYF.

Concerning this clonotype itself: Since a much larger clone is just one base distant, this may be a read error. The DNA for the CDR3 is TGTGCCAGCAGCCAAAAGTACCTGACCGGGACGGAGCAGTTCTTC. This encodes CASSQKYLTGTEQFF. The rearrangement uses TRBV14 and TRBJ2-1, with D perhaps TRBD1 or TRBD2 (5 bases each). This CDR3 is built from 15 residues. Per the germline V gene, CDR1 is SGHDN and CDR2 is FVKESK. V gave up 2 bases and J gave up 10 bases, with 18 bases separating them.

The table lists this clonotype with many counts. The genes are TRBV7-8 and TRBJ2-3; 12 nucleotides agree with TRBD2. From germline, CDR1 is SGHVS and CDR2 FQNEAQ. The CDR3 length is 18 residues. V dropped 5 bases and J dropped 5; count of bases not matched to a gene: 14. CDR3 DNA: TGTGCCAGCAGCCTCTTTTACCGACTAGCGGGGGAGAGAGATACGCAGTATTTT. It specifies CASSLFYRLAGERDTQYF.

This clonotype was seen ten or more times. J is TRBJ1-2 and V is TRBV4-3; TRBD1 is a possible D gene (5 bases). Germline V gene sequence: CDR1 LGHNA, CDR2 YSLEER. V gave up 1 base and J gave up 2 bases, with 17 bases separating them. The CDR3 has 17 amino acids. CDR3 coding DNA: TGCGCCAGCAGCCAAGTTACCACCGGGACTGAGAACTATGGCTACACCTTC. This gives the protein CASSQVTTGTENYGYTF.

This clonotype was counted at least ten times. The chain combines TRBV30 with TRBJ1-1, with D unclear. The V gene lost 0 bases and the J gene lost 5 bases, with 4 bases spanning the gap. CDR1 GTSNPN and CDR2 SVGIG come from the germline V gene (reference sequence). The CDR3 consists of 11 residues. The chain's CDR3 is CAWSVQTEAFF. The CDR3 DNA reads as TGTGCCTGGAGTGTACAGACTGAAGCTTTCTTT.

The CDR3 coding sequence is TGTGCCAGCTCCCTGGCGGCAGGGTTGGGAACTGAAGCTTTCTTT. Translated: CASSLAAGLGTEAFF. J is TRBJ1-1 and V is TRBV6-6, with a possible D match to TRBD1 (5 bases). Germline lookup yields CDR1 MNHNY and CDR2 SVGAGI (reference sequence). CDR3 length: 15 residues. V was clipped by 8 bases and J by 5 bases, with 21 bases between them.

In its sample, this clonotype was seen many times. V usage is TRBV5-1 and J usage is TRBJ1-1, with a tentative D call TRBD1 (6 bases). Trimming took off 2 bases at V and 9 bases at J, with 11 bases between the two ends. This CDR3 is 12 amino acids long. Germline lookup yields CDR1 SGHRS and CDR2 YFSETQ. For the CDR3, the DNA is TGCGCCAGCAGCTTAGAGGGGGGCAAAGCTTTCTTT. Its translation: CASSLEGGKAFF.

This clonotype was counted ten times or more. The chain couples TRBV21-1 to TRBJ1-5; TRBD1, the table's D call, was not compared with the DNA. TRBV21-1 has pseudogene status. The CDR3 is made up of 18 amino acids. The CDR3 spells CASELKSYRIPLGQPQHF. CDR3 nucleotide sequence: TGTGCCAGCGAATTAAAGAGCTACAGGATCCCCTTGGGTCAGCCCCAGCATTTT.

This clonotype was picked up many times. This chain joins TRBV5-1 and TRBJ2-7; D may be TRBD1 (5 bases). Trimming left V 2 bases short and J 4 bases short, with 13 bases between. CDR1 SGHRS and CDR2 YFSETQ come from the germline V gene. The CDR3 consists of 14 residues. The CDR3 loop is CASSLNSQAYEQYF. CDR3 nucleotide sequence: TGCGCCAGCAGCTTAAACTCACAGGCATACGAGCAGTACTTC.

This clonotype has a count of ten or more. This chain joins TRBV20-1 and TRBJ2-3; D is uncertain. The ends were cut back, 5 bases at V and 6 bases at J, with 12 bases in the middle. Germline V gene sequence: CDR1 DFQATT, CDR2 SNEGSKA (reference sequence). The CDR3 runs 12 residues. CDR3 sequence reads: CSAPVAADTQYF. The CDR3 DNA follows: TGCAGTGCTCCGGTCGCCGCCGATACGCAGTATTTT.

In its sample, this clonotype was seen many times. The rearrangement links TRBV5-1 to TRBJ1-2, with TRBD1 identical over 7 bases. Germline V gives CDR1 SGHRS, CDR2 YFSETQ. The CDR3 has 15 residues. J gave up 6 bases and V 0 bases, and 8 bases lay outside the gene matches. As DNA, the CDR3 is TGCGCCAGCAGCTTGGGGGCGACAGGGTATAATGGCTACACCTTC. Protein sequence: CASSLGATGYNGYTF.